The source of this TCR beta chain is a study of blood T cell repertoires in COVID-19. Study at large: Some COVID-19 samples were acute and others convalescent; all came from the United States, Italy and Spain. Nucleic acid was either cDNA or gDNA, and it came from T cells, B-cell-depleted T cells, or PBMCs.

There are 16 residues in the CDR3. Germline assignment: CDR1 SGHDN and CDR2 FVKESK. Germline trimming cut 1 base from V and 3 bases from J; bases unmatched to any gene: 8. The method was immunoSEQ multiplex PCR; TCRdb's version includes in-frame clones alone and lacks a portion of them. The sample has approximately 300,000 clones; nearly 90% are singletons. Sequencing was done on a sample of peripheral blood. The V gene is TRBV14, the J gene TRBJ2-5, with 7 bases aligning to TRBD1. This TCR derives from a woman in her thirties or forties with COVID-19, enrolled during active disease. In nucleotides, the CDR3 is TGTGCCAGCAGCCAAGTGGAGACAGGGCGGGAAGAGACCCAGTACTTC. This sequence encodes CASSQVETGREETQYF.